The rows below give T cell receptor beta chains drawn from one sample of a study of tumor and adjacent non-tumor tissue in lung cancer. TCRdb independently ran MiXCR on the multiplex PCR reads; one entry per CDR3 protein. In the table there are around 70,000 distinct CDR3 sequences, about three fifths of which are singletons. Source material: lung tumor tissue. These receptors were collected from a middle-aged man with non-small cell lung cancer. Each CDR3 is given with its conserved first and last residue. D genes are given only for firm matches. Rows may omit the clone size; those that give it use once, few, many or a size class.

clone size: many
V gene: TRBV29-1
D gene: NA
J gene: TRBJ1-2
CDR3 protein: CSVEEGGGGYTF
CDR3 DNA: TGCAGCGTTGAAGAGGGGGGTGGGGGCTACACCTTC

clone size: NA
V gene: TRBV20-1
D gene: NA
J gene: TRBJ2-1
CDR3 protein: CGPRAYPSTFSLGEYNEQFF
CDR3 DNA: TGCGGTCCTAGAGCATACCCATCGACTTTTAGCCTGGGGGAGTACAATGAGCAGTTCTTC

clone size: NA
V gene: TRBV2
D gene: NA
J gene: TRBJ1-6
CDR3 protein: CASSVQRAVSPLHF
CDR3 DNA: TGTGCCAGCAGTGTCCAGCGGGCGGTTTCACCCCTCCACTTT

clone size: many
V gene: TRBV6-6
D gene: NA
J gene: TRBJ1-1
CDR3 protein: CASSYPTEGGTEAFF
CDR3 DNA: TGTGCCAGCAGCTACCCGACCGAGGGTGGCACTGAAGCTTTCTTT

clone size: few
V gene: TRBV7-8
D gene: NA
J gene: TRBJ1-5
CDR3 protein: CASSWVFNQPQHF
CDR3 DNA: TGTGCCAGCAGCTGGGTCTTCAATCAGCCCCAGCATTTT

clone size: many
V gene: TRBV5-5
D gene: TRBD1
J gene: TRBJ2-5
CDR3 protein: CASSARQGGETQYF
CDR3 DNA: TGTGCCAGCAGCGCCCGACAGGGGGGGGAGACCCAGTACTTC

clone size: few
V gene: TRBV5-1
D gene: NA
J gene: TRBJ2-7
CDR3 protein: CASSLRDTEYEQYF
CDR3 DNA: TGCGCCAGCAGCCTCCGGGACACCGAATACGAGCAGTACTTC

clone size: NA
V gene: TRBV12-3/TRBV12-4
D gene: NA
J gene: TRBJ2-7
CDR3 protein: CASRGDSCEQYF
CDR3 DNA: TGTGCCAGCAGGGGGGATTCATGCGAGCAGTACTTC

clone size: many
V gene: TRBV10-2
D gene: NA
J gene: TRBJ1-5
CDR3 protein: CASSDPPQPQHF
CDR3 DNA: TGCGCCAGCAGTGATCCCCCTCAGCCCCAGCATTTT

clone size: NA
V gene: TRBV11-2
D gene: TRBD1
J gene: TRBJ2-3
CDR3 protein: CATSPQGAYSTDAQYF
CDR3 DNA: TGTGCCACCAGCCCTCAGGGGGCGTATAGCACAGATGCGCAGTATTTT

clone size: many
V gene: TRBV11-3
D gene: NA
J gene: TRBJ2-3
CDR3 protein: CASSLDQNTDTQYF
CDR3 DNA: TGTGCCAGCAGCTTAGACCAGAACACAGATACGCAGTATTTT

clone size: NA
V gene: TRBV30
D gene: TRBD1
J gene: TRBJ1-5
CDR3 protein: CARSVTTGGQAQHF
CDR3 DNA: TGTGCCAGGAGTGTTACGACAGGGGGCCAGGCCCAGCATTTT

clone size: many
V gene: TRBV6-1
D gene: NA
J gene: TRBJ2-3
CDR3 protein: CASILTDTQYF
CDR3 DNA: TGTGCCAGCATCCTCACAGATACGCAGTATTTT

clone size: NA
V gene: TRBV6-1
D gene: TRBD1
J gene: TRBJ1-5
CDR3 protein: CDSSDMGRGPPQHF
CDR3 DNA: TGTGACAGCAGTGACATGGGCAGGGGGCCGCCCCAACATTTT

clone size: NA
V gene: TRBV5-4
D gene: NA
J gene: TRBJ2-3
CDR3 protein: CTSSFSWSADTQYF
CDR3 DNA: TGTACCAGCAGCTTTAGTTGGAGTGCAGATACGCAGTATTTT

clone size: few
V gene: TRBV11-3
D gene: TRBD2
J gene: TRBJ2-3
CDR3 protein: CVGSAGTSGTDTQYF
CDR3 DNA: TGTGTTGGCAGCGCCGGGACTAGCGGCACAGATACGCAGTATTTT

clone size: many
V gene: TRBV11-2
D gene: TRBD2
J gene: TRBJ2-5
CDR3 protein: CASSSELGGLAGGRRETQYF
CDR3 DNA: TGTGCCAGCAGCTCCGAACTAGGAGGACTAGCGGGGGGGCGGAGAGAGACCCAGTACTTC

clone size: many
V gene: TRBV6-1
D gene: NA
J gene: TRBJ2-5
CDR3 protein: CASSVTVRETQYF
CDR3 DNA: TGTGCCAGCAGTGTAACAGTCCGGGAGACCCAGTACTTC

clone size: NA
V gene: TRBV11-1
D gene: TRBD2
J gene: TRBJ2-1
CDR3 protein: CASSSTSGFYNEHFF
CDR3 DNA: TGTGCCAGCAGCTCAACTAGCGGGTTCTACAATGAGCACTTCTTC

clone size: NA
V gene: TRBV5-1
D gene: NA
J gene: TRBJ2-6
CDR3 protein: CASSSQCSGANVLTF
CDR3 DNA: TGCGCCAGCAGCTCCCAGTGTAGTGGGGCCAACGTCCTGACTTTC

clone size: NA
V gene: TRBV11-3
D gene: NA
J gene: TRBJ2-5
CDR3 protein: CASSPEGETQYF
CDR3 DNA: TGTGCCAGCAGCCCCGAAGGAGAGACCCAGTACTTC

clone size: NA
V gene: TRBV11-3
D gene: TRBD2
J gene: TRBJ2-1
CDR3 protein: CASSLGSGDEKLF
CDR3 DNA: TGTGCCAGCAGCTTAGGAAGCGGGGATGAGAAGTTGTTC

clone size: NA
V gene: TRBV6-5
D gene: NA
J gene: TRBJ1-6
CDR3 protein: CAGAVRGSPLHF
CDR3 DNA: TGTGCCGGCGCGGTCAGGGGTTCACCCCTTCACTTT

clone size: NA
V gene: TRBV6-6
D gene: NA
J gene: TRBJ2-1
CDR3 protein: CASSTKFGGGNERFF
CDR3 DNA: NA

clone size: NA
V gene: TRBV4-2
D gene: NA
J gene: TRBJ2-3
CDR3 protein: CGSSQFLDRLGTDTQYF
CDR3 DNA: TGTGGCAGCAGCCAGTTCCTGGATAGGCTAGGCACAGATACGCAGTATTTT

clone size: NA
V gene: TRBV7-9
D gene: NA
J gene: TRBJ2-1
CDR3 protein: CASSLSEMQNEQLF
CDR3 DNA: TGTGCCAGCAGCTTAAGTGAAATGCAAAATGAACAGCTCTTC

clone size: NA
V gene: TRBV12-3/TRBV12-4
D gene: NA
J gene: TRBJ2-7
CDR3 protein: CTSSSQVAELDEQYF
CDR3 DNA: TGTACCAGCAGTTCCCAGGTAGCGGAGCTAGACGAGCAGTACTTC

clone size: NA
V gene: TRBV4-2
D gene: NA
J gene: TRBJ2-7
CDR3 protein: CACSNWDPPYEQYF
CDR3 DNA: TGTGCCTGCAGCAACTGGGACCCTCCCTACGAGCAGTACTTC

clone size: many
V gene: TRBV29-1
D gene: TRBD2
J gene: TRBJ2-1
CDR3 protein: CSAVSSGVYNEQFF
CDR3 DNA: TGCAGCGCTGTCTCTAGCGGGGTTTACAATGAGCAGTTCTTC

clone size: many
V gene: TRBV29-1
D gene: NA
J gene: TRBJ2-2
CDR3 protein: CSVGPGLGTGELFF
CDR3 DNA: TGCAGCGTTGGTCCAGGACTGGGGACCGGGGAGCTGTTTTTT

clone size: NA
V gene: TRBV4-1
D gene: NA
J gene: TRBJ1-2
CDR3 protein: CASSPGTFDGYTF
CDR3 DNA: TGCGCAAGCAGCCCCGGGACCTTCGACGGCTACACCTTC

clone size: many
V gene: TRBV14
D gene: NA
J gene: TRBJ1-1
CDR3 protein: CASSQIWGSTEAFF
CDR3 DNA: TGTGCCAGCAGCCAAATCTGGGGCAGTACTGAAGCTTTCTTT

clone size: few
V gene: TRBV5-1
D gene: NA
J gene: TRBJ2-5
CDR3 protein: CASSFSQETQYF
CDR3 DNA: TGCGCCAGCAGCTTTTCCCAAGAGACCCAGTACTTC

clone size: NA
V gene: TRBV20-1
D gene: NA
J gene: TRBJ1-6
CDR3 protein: CSVRDGSYNSPLHF
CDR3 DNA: TGCAGTGTCCGGGACGGCTCCTATAATTCACCCCTCCACTTT

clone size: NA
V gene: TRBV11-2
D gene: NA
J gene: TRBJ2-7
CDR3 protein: CASTSARGQAPWKQYF
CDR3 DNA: TGTGCCAGCACCTCTGCCCGGGGCCAGGCCCCTTGGAAGCAGTACTTC

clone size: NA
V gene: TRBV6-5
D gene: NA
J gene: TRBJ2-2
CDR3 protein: CASNGWEGNTGELIF
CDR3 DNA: TGTGCCAGCAACGGATGGGAAGGGAACACCGGGGAACTGATTTTT

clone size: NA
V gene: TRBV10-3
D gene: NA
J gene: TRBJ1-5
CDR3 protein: CAISEGANQPQHF
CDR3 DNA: TGTGCCATCAGTGAAGGGGCCAATCAGCCCCAGCATTTT

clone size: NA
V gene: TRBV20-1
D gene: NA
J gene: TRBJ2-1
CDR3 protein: CSARAYPPAFSLGEYNEQFF
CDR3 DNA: TGCAGTGCCAGAGCATACCCACCGGCTTTTAGTCTGGGGGAGTACAATGAGCAGTTCTTC

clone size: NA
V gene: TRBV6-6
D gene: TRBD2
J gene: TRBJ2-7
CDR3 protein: CTSYNSEAGGSYEQHF
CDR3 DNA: TGTACCAGCTATAACTCCGAGGCCGGGGGGTCCTACGAGCAGCACTTC

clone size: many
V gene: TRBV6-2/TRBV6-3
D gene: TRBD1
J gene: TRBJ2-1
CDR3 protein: CASSYADRGYNEQFF
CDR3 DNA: TGTGCCAGCAGTTACGCGGACAGGGGGTACAATGAGCAGTTCTTC

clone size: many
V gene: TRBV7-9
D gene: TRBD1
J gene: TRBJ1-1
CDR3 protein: CASSKSSGQINTEAFF
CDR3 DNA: TGTGCCAGCAGTAAATCATCGGGACAGATAAACACTGAAGCTTTCTTT

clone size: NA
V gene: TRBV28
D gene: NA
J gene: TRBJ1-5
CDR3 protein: CASFDRPNQPQHF
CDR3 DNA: TGTGCCAGCTTTGACAGGCCCAATCAGCCCCAGCATTTT

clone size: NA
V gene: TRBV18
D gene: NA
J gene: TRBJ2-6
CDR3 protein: CVSSLDRPSGANVLTF
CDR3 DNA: TGTGTCAGCTCACTCGACAGGCCCTCTGGGGCCAACGTCCTGACTTTC

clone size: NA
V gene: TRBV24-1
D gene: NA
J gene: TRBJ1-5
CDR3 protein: CATSDPSNSQPQHF
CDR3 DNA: TGTGCCACCAGTGATCCCTCCAATAGTCAGCCCCAGCATTTT

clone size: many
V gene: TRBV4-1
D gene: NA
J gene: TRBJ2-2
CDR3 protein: CASSQDPGNTGELFF
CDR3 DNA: TGCGCCAGCAGCCAAGATCCGGGAAACACCGGGGAGCTGTTTTTT

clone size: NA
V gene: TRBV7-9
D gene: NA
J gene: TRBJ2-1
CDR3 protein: CASSRIIGQTYRGQFF
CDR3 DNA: TGTGCCAGCAGCCGAATAATTGGACAGACGTATAGGGGGCAGTTCTTC

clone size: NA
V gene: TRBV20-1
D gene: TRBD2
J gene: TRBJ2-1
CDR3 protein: CSGWTSGRENEQFF
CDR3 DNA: TGCAGTGGCTGGACTAGCGGGAGAGAGAATGAGCAGTTCTTC

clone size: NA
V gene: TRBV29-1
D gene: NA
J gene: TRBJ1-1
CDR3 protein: CSVEVAGVELKLSF
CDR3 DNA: TGCAGCGTTGAAGTTGCTGGGGTGGAACTGAAGCTTTCCTTT

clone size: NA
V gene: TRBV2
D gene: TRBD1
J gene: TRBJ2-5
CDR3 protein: CAASGTGSGETQYF
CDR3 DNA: TGTGCCGCTTCCGGGACAGGGTCTGGAGAGACCCAGTACTTC

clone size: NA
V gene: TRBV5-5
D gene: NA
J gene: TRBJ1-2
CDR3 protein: CASSPDTSYGYTF
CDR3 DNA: TGTGCCAGCAGCCCGGACACCTCCTATGGCTACACCTTC

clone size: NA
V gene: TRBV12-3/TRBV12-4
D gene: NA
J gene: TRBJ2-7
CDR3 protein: CASSLGEASSFYEQYF
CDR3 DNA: TGTGCCAGCAGTTTGGGCGAGGCGTCATCCTTCTACGAGCAGTACTTC

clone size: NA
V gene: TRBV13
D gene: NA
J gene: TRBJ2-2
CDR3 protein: CASSPPWGRDAGELFF
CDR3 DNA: TGTGCAAGCAGCCCTCCTTGGGGGCGGGACGCCGGTGAGCTGTTTTTT

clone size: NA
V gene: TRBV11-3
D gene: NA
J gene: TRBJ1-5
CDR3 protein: CAGSPGTSGFTDMQHF
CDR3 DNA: TGTGCCGGCAGCCCAGGGACTAGCGGGTTTACAGATATGCAGCATTTT

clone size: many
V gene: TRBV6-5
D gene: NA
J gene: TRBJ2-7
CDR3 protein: CASSTPNAYEQYF
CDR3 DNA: TGTGCCAGCAGTACTCCTAACGCCTACGAGCAGTACTTC

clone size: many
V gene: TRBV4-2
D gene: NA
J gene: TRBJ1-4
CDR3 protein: CASSLQGAMNEKLFF
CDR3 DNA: TGTGCCAGCAGCCTTCAAGGGGCTATGAATGAAAAACTGTTTTTT

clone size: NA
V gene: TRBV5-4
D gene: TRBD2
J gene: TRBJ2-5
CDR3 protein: CATSKTSGRKKTQYF
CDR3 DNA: TGTGCCACCAGCAAGACTAGCGGGAGAAAAAAGACCCAGTACTTC

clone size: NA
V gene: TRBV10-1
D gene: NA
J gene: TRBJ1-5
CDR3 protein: CASSNKNQPQHF
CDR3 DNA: TGCGCTAGCAGTAATAAGAATCAGCCCCAGCATTTT

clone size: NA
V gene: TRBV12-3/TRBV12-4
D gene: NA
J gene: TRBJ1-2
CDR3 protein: CASLSRQAPYDYTF
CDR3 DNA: TGTGCCAGCCTCTCCAGGCAGGCCCCTTATGACTACACCTTC

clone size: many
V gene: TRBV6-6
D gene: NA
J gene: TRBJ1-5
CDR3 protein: CAIQGRTNQPQHF
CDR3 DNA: TGTGCCATCCAGGGACGGACTAATCAGCCCCAGCATTTT

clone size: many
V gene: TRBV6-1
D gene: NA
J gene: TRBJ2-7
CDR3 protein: CASSEGGRGINEQYF
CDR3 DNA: TGTGCCAGCAGTGAAGGCGGCAGGGGAATTAACGAGCAGTACTTC